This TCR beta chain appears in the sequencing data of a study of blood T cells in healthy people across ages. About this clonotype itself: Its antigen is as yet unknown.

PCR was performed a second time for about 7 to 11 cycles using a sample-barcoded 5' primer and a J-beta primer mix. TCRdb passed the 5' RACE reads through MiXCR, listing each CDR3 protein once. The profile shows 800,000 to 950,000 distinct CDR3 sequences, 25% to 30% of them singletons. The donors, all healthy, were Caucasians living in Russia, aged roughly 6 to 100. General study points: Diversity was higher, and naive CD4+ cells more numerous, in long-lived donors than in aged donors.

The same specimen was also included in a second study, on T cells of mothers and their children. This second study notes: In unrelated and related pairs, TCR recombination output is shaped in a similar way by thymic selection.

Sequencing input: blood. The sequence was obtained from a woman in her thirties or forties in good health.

CDR3 DNA sequence: TGTGCCAGCAGCTTACCCCCGGGTAGCGGGGGCGCCACGGATACGCAGTATTTT. Translated: CASSLPPGSGGATDTQYF. The rearrangement joins TRBV11-2 to TRBJ2-3, with 9 bases fitting TRBD2. CDR3 length: 18 residues. V trimming: 2 bases; J trimming: 6 bases; junction bases outside the gene matches: 15. Germline V gene sequence: CDR1 SGHAT, CDR2 FQNNGV.